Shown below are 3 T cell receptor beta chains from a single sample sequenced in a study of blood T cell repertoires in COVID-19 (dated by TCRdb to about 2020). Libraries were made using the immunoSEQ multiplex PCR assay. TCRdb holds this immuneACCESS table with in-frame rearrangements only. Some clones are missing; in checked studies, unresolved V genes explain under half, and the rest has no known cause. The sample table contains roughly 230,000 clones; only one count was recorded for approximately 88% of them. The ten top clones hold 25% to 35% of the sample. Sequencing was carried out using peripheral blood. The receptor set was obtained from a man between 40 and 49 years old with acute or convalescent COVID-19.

The CDR3: CASRGQGAANTEAFF. The CDR3 DNA follows: TGTGCCAGCAGAGGACAGGGGGCCGCGAACACTGAAGCTTTCTTT. This chain joins TRBV6-5 and TRBJ1-1; 11 nucleotides agree with TRBD1. The germline CDR1 and CDR2 sequences are MNHEY and SVGAGI. V lost 6 bases to trimming and J lost 1 base; unmatched junction nucleotides: 4. The CDR3 is 15 residues long.

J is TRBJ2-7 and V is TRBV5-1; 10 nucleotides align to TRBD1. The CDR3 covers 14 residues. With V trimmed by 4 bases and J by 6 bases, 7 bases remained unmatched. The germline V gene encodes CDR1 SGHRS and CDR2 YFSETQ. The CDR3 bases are TGCGCCAGCAGCACCGAAGGGACAGGGGTCGAGCAGTACTTC. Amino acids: CASSTEGTGVEQYF. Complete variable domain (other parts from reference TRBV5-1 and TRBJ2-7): KAGVTQTPRYLIKTRGQQVTLSCSPISGHRSVSWYQQTPGQGLQFLFEYFSETQRNKGNFPGRFSGRQFSNSRSEMNVSTLELGDSALYLCASSTEGTGVEQYFGPGTRLTVT.

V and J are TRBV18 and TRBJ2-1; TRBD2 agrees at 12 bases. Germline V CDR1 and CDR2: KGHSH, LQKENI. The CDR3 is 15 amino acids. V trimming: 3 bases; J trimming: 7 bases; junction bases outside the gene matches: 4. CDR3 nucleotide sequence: TGTGCCAGCTCACCGACAGGGACTAGCGGGAATGAGCAGTTCTTC. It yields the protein CASSPTGTSGNEQFF.